This TCR beta chain was found in a study of cytomegalovirus exposure and HLA in healthy donors. Study-level results: Cytomegalovirus-associated TCR beta chains were listed, numbering some 180. Because they were indistinguishable, some V segments, including TRBV6-2 and TRBV6-3, were excluded. Reports described diagnosis of cytomegalovirus status by the classifier as highly specific and sensitive.

This clone was recorded only once. The antigen remains unidentified. The CDR3 runs 15 residues. CDR1 and CDR2 from the germline V gene are MDHEN and SYDVKM. The V and J ends lost 8 bases and 6 bases respectively, with 22 bases between them. The study ran its PCR with 60 Vbeta and 13 Jbeta primers. TCRdb's copy holds only in-frame clones and misses some; the assay was immunoSEQ multiplex PCR. Among 110,000 or so clones listed, roughly 71% were seen once. This rearrangement joins TRBV28 to TRBJ1-1; TRBD1 is a possible D gene (6 bases). Sequencing was carried out using PBMCs. This sequence originates from a man aged 18 to 30 in good health and CMV-seropositive. The CDR3 reads CASLVWGRGRSEAFF. CDR3 DNA: TGTGCCAGCTTGGTGTGGGGCAGGGGTCGCTCTGAAGCTTTCTTT.